One sample yielded the 28 T cell receptor beta chains listed below, sequenced in a study of CD8 T cells in Susac syndrome (dated by TCRdb to the late 2010s). Library preparation employed the immunoSEQ multiplex PCR assay. RNA was extracted using the RNeasy kit, and about 0.45 to 1 ug of the RNA was reverse transcribed with random hexamers. TCRdb took the public reads, trimmed them with fastp at Q25, ran MiXCR for clone calling and kept in-frame beta chains. Duplicate CDR3 protein sequences are folded into a single record with the most common DNA and genes. A total of 150,000 to 200,000 distinct CDR3 sequences appear in this sample, over 85% of them only once. Just over 0.13% of the sample goes to the ten largest clones. Sequenced material: CD4+ T cells from PBMCs. Receptors were obtained from a human donor in good health.

The J gene is TRBJ2-3, the V gene TRBV4-2; D not certain. The V end was cut by 7 bases, the J end by 1 base, with 9 bases between. Germline-derived CDR1 and CDR2 are LGHNA and YNFKEQ. CDR3 length: 13 amino acids. For the CDR3, the DNA is TGTGCCAGCAAGGAAATCGGCACAGATACGCAGTATTTT. It yields the protein CASKEIGTDTQYF.

The chain combines TRBV20-1 with TRBJ1-1; D is unresolved. CDR1 is DFQATT, CDR2 SNEGSKA, per germline (reference sequence). This CDR3 is 15 amino acids long. V was cut by 6 bases and J by 4 bases, with 21 bases left in between. The CDR3 here is CSAGPQRTRGTEAFF. The CDR3 nucleotides are TGCAGTGCCGGCCCACAACGGACGAGAGGCACTGAAGCTTTCTTT.

The CDR3 DNA sequence: TGCGCCAGCAGCCAAGAATTGGGTAGGAGGGGCACCGGGGAGCTGTTTTTT. Protein: CASSQELGRRGTGELFF. The rearrangement joins TRBV4-1 to TRBJ2-2; TRBD2 is a possible D gene (6 bases). Per germline, CDR1 MGHRA and CDR2 YSYEKL. Between the trimmed V and J ends, which lost 0 bases and 4 bases, there was a span of 15 bases. This CDR3 region has 17 residues.

The V call is TRBV6-5, the J call TRBJ1-2; D is unresolved. Trimming removed 7 bases from V and 1 base from J, with 10 bases in between. The V gene's germline CDR1 is MNHEY and CDR2 SVGAGI. This CDR3 is built from 13 residues. The CDR3 here is CASKGDRNYGYTF. The CDR3, as DNA: TGTGCCAGCAAAGGTGACCGTAACTATGGCTACACCTTC.

The chain has TRBV5-1 and TRBJ2-1; 12 bases map to TRBD2. Looked up from germline, CDR1 is SGHRS and CDR2 is YFSETQ. CDR3 length: 15 amino acids. Trimming at V came to 4 bases and at J to 9 bases, leaving 8 bases not matched to a gene. For the CDR3, the DNA is TGCGCCAGCAGCCCTCCTAGCGGGGGGGCCGGTGAGCAGTTCTTC. Protein sequence: CASSPPSGGAGEQFF.

V is TRBV5-1 and J is TRBJ2-3; no reliable D call. The V end lost 4 bases, the J end lost 6 bases, and 15 bases lay between the germline ends. This CDR3 has 14 amino acids. CDR1 and CDR2 from the germline V gene are SGHRS and YFSETQ. The CDR3 spells CASSGRALEDTQYF. The DNA for the CDR3 is TGCGCCAGCAGCGGACGGGCCCTCGAGGATACGCAGTATTTT. Full variable domain (rest looked up from reference TRBV5-1 and TRBJ2-3): KAGVTQTPRYLIKTRGQQVTLSCSPISGHRSVSWYQQTPGQGLQFLFEYFSETQRNKGNFPGRFSGRQFSNSRSEMNVSTLELGDSALYLCASSGRALEDTQYFGPGTRLTVL.

The table lists this clonotype with a count of one. The chain employs TRBV7-2 and TRBJ2-5; D possibly matches TRBD1 or TRBD2 (5 bases each). In germline, CDR1 is SGHTA, CDR2 FQGNSA. Trimming left V 1 base short and J 9 bases short, with 18 bases between. The CDR3 is 15 amino acids. The CDR3 region has the DNA TGTGCCAGCAGCTTAGGGGACCTCTTGAGTCTGGCCCAGTACTTC. Translated, it gives CASSLGDLLSLAQYF.

The J gene is TRBJ1-6, the V gene TRBV3-1, with D possibly being TRBD1 (6 bases). The V and J ends lost 1 base and 0 bases respectively, with 13 bases between them. This CDR3 comprises 18 residues. Germline CDR1 LGHDT, CDR2 YNNKEL (reference sequence). The CDR3 bases are TGTGCCAGCAGCCAAGGTGCCCTGACAGGCTCCTATAATTCACCCCTCCACTTT. It is translated as CASSQGALTGSYNSPLHF.

The rearrangement joins TRBV5-1 to TRBJ2-1; no firm D call. The V end was cut by 3 bases, the J end by 2 bases, with 9 bases between. Germline V CDR1 and CDR2: SGHRS, YFSETQ. The CDR3 totals 14 residues. As DNA, the CDR3 is TGCGCCAGCAGCTCACTGCCCACCTACAATGAGCAGTTCTTC. Translating gives CASSSLPTYNEQFF. Combining the CDR3 with reference TRBV5-1 and TRBJ2-1 gives the whole variable domain KAGVTQTPRYLIKTRGQQVTLSCSPISGHRSVSWYQQTPGQGLQFLFEYFSETQRNKGNFPGRFSGRQFSNSRSEMNVSTLELGDSALYLCASSSLPTYNEQFFGPGTRLTVL.

The chain's CDR3 is CSARGGQANTEAFF. The DNA for the CDR3 is TGCAGTGCTAGAGGTGGACAGGCGAACACTGAAGCTTTCTTT. V and J are TRBV20-1 and TRBJ1-1; 7 bases are shared with TRBD1. The germline V gene has CDR1 DFQATT and CDR2 SNEGSKA (reference sequence). This CDR3 contains 14 residues. V lost 1 base to trimming and J lost 1 base; unmatched junction nucleotides: 3.

The sample holds one count of this clonotype. The chain uses TRBV19 and TRBJ2-3; D call uncertain. CDR1 and CDR2 from the germline V gene are LNHDA and SQIVND (reference sequence). CDR3 length equals 14 residues. V lost 3 bases and J 0 bases, leaving 7 bases between the germline ends. This chain's CDR3 is CASSIGPSTDTQYF. DNA for the CDR3: TGTGCCAGTAGTATCGGCCCTAGCACAGATACGCAGTATTTT. The full variable domain, rest sourced from reference TRBV19 and TRBJ2-3, is DGGITQSPKYLFRKEGQNVTLSCEQNLNHDAMYWYRQDPGQGLRLIYYSQIVNDFQKGDIAEGYSVSREKKESFPLTVTSAQKNPTAFYLCASSIGPSTDTQYFGPGTRLTVL.

This chain uses TRBV20-1 with TRBJ1-2; 11 positions agree with TRBD1. The CDR3 is made up of 14 amino acids. Per germline, CDR1 DFQATT and CDR2 SNEGSKA (reference sequence). Germline trimming cut 6 bases from V and 6 bases from J; bases unmatched to any gene: 9. As DNA, the CDR3 is TGCAGTGCCCCAGCGGACAGGGGGCGGGATGGCTACACCTTC. This translates into CSAPADRGRDGYTF.

V and J are TRBV29-1 and TRBJ2-7; 7 bases map to TRBD2. V shed 5 bases and J 1 base; nucleotides not matched to a gene: 8. The CDR3 is made up of 14 amino acids. CDR1 SQVTM and CDR2 ANQGSEA come from the germline V gene. This CDR3 reads CSVSRGRDSYEQYF. CDR3 coding DNA: TGCAGCGTTTCCCGGGGGAGGGATTCCTACGAGCAGTACTTC.

CDR3 in amino acids: CASSSTGGQGYEQYF. CDR3 in DNA: TGTGCCAGCAGTTCTACAGGGGGACAGGGGTACGAGCAGTACTTC. This rearrangement joins TRBV28 to TRBJ2-7, with 10 bases fitting TRBD1. This CDR3 has 15 residues. Germline V gene data show CDR1 as MDHEN and CDR2 as SYDVKM. The V gene end was trimmed by 4 bases and the J gene end by 4 bases; junction bases not matched to a gene: 7.

V gene TRBV29-1 combines with J gene TRBJ2-5; TRBD2 is a possible D gene (6 bases). The germline V gene has CDR1 SQVTM and CDR2 ANQGSEA. This CDR3 is 12 amino acids long. The V and J ends lost 7 bases and 3 bases respectively, with 12 bases between them. The CDR3 reads CSALGGEETQYF. The CDR3 DNA is TGCAGCGCCCTCGGCGGGGAAGAGACCCAGTACTTC.

The count of this clonotype is one. The V gene is TRBV15, the J gene TRBJ2-1; 10 bases are shared with TRBD1. Germline V CDR1 and CDR2: LNHNV, YYDKDF (reference sequence). The CDR3 spans 16 residues. The V segment lost 0 bases and the J segment 7 bases; nucleotides outside the gene matches: 6. The DNA for the CDR3 is TGTGCCACCAGCAGAGATCGACAGGGGGCGACGAATGAGCAGTTCTTC. Protein product: CATSRDRQGATNEQFF.

V usage is TRBV18 and J usage is TRBJ2-7; D is perhaps TRBD1 (5 bases). Germline V gene lookup returns CDR1 KGHSH and CDR2 LQKENI. The CDR3 extends over 15 amino acids. V was shortened by 0 bases and J by 9 bases, with 18 bases between the two germline ends. The CDR3 spells CASSPPTADWDVQYF. CDR3 coding DNA: TGTGCCAGCTCACCACCGACAGCCGACTGGGATGTGCAGTACTTC.

The J gene is TRBJ1-3, the V gene TRBV3-1; D ambiguous. The germline gives CDR1 LGHDT, CDR2 YNNKEL (reference sequence). V was clipped by 1 base and J by 1 base, with 8 bases between them. The CDR3 is 15 residues long. This CDR3 is CASSQGWGSGNTIYF. The CDR3, as DNA: TGTGCCAGCAGCCAAGGATGGGGATCTGGAAACACCATATATTTT.

V and J are TRBV25-1 and TRBJ1-1, with D perhaps matching TRBD1 (6 bases). Germline lookup yields CDR1 MGHDK and CDR2 SYGVNS. Between the trimmed V and J ends, which lost 7 bases and 3 bases, there was a span of 12 bases. The CDR3 totals 13 residues. CDR3 coding DNA: TGTGCCAGCACACCCACAGGGTACACTGAAGCTTTCTTT. Translating gives CASTPTGYTEAFF.

The rearrangement uses TRBV15 and TRBJ1-5; D remains unclear. Germline lookup yields CDR1 LNHNV and CDR2 YYDKDF (reference sequence). CDR3 size: 16 residues. The V end was cut by 0 bases, the J end by 5 bases, with 14 bases between. The CDR3 loop reads CATSRDLTATDQPQHF. The CDR3 coding sequence is TGTGCCACCAGCAGAGATCTCACCGCGACCGATCAGCCCCAGCATTTT.

This chain links TRBV18 with TRBJ2-7; TRBD1 might be the D (6 bases). Germline CDR1 reads KGHSH; CDR2 reads LQKENI. This CDR3 region has 14 residues. Trimming shortened V by 4 bases and J by 2 bases, and 12 bases separated the two germline ends. Written as DNA, the CDR3 is TGTGCCAGCTCACTACCCGGACAGCCCTACGAGCAGTACTTC. Translation: CASSLPGQPYEQYF.

J is TRBJ1-2 and V is TRBV6-5, with D possibly TRBD1 on 6 matching bases. The CDR3 is 15 residues long. Germline V CDR1 and CDR2: MNHEY, SVGAGI. Trimming pared 7 bases from V and 2 bases from J, leaving 17 bases between. CDR3 in DNA: TGTGCCAGCACCTCCGGGGGGGGGCGGAACTATGGCTACACCTTC. This encodes CASTSGGGRNYGYTF.

The V and J genes are TRBV6-2 or TRBV6-3 and TRBJ1-1; D not certain. The CDR3 runs to 15 residues. The ends were cut back, 6 bases at V and 4 bases at J, with 18 bases in the middle. Germline CDR1 MNHEY, CDR2 SVGEGT. CDR3 in amino acids: CASSNRPEWGTEAFF. Written as DNA, the CDR3 is TGTGCCAGCAGCAATCGGCCCGAGTGGGGCACTGAAGCTTTCTTT.

This clonotype was seen only once. The chain is built from TRBV3-1 and TRBJ2-1, with 9 bases fitting TRBD2. V was clipped by 1 base and J by 5 bases; unmatched bases: 6. The CDR3 totals 16 residues. Germline lookup yields CDR1 LGHDT and CDR2 YNNKEL (reference sequence). The CDR3 bases are TGTGCCAGCAGCCAAGCGGAGCGGGGGGCCCACAATGAGCAGTTCTTC. It specifies CASSQAERGAHNEQFF.

The gene calls are TRBV7-9 and TRBJ1-2; maybe TRBD1 (6 bases). Germline V gene sequence: CDR1 SEHNR, CDR2 FQNEAQ (reference sequence). CDR3 length: 14 amino acids. Between the trimmed V and J ends, which lost 7 bases and 4 bases, there was a span of 16 bases. The CDR3 region has the DNA TGTGCCAGCATCTTGACAGGTCTCGGCTATGGCTACACCTTC. This codes for CASILTGLGYGYTF.

This chain uses TRBV29-1 with TRBJ2-7; a weak D match, TRBD1 (5 bases). V was cut by 5 bases and J by 3 bases, with 14 bases left in between. The CDR3 has 13 amino acids. Germline V gene sequence: CDR1 SQVTM, CDR2 ANQGSEA. The CDR3 here is CSVRAGGHYEQYF. Here the CDR3 DNA reads TGCAGCGTTAGGGCCGGCGGACACTACGAGCAGTACTTC.

As concerns this clonotype: At one boundary the junction diverges from the germline segment, which might be a read error. The chain has TRBV7-3 and TRBJ2-3; a weak D match, TRBD1 (6 bases). This CDR3 is built from 13 residues. CDR1 and CDR2 from the germline V gene are SGHTA and FQGTGA. The CDR3 DNA reads as TGTGCCAGCAGCGTAACAGGGCCAGATACGCAGTATTTT. Protein sequence: CASSVTGPDTQYF.

The table lists this clonotype with a count of one. The chain combines TRBV3-1 with TRBJ2-1; no firm D call. CDR3 length: 14 residues. From germline, CDR1 is LGHDT and CDR2 YNNKEL (reference sequence). V was trimmed by 0 bases and J by 5 bases, leaving 8 bases between them. In DNA, the CDR3 is TGTGCCAGCAGCCAAGACGATCCGAACAATGAGCAGTTCTTC. Encoded protein: CASSQDDPNNEQFF.